The clone carrying this T cell receptor (beta chain) has just a few counts. This CDR3 spans 15 amino acids. Per germline, CDR1 MDHEN and CDR2 SYDVKM. Trimming cost V 5 bases and J 4 bases; bases outside gene matches: 8. Only in-frame clones appear in the TCRdb table, and some are missing; sequencing was by immunoSEQ multiplex PCR. The table includes 2 million to 2.5 million clones, 93% detected once. This sample is drawn from a study of shared clonotypes between healthy human individuals. The sample comprised naive CD4+ T cells from PBMCs. Subset described: CD45RA+ positively selected. The V and J genes are TRBV28 and TRBJ1-2, with 9 bases lining up with TRBD1. The sequence was obtained from a man younger than 30 in good health. Some clones in this sample may be carry-over from other donors' samples. The CDR3 sequence: CASSPNRGHGYGYTF. The CDR3 DNA sequence: TGTGCCAGCAGTCCTAACAGGGGGCATGGCTATGGCTACACCTTC.